Here is one T cell receptor (beta chain) with its context. Its antigen target is currently unknown. This sample was included in a study of T cells expressing NK-cell markers (dated by TCRdb to about 2020). Turning to the overall study: TCR beta-chain repertoires were profiled in sorted CD3+CD56+NKG2C+, CD3+CD56+NKG2C- and CD3+CD56-NKG2C+ T-cell subsets from several donors. Seven of the eight sequenced donors were HCMV-seropositive and one was HCMV-seronegative. The eight sequenced donors were randomly selected healthy volunteers, three men and five women. Sequencing of the libraries produced 2 x 150 bp reads on Illumina HiSeq 2000/2500, MiSeq or NextSeq.

On the study overall, not on this receptor specifically: Those dominant clonotypes were again the most abundant among CD3+CD56-NKG2C+ cells in a few donors, at about 25-60.1%. In over five donors, the dominant CD3+CD56+NKG2C+ clonotypes were among the top 10 CD8+ clonotypes and accounted for about 1.0-7.5% of CD8+ T cells. Whether the expanded NKG2C-expressing T cell clones were specific for HCMV antigens remained unclear.

The CDR3 covers 15 residues, taking in both the cysteine and the phenylalanine. The DNA sequence is not available. CDR1 MGHDK and CDR2 SYGVNS were looked up in the germline V gene. To determine HCMV serostatus, a commercial ELISA kit was used to detect HCMV-specific IgG in serum. Ficoll density gradient centrifugation was used to isolate peripheral blood mononuclear cells from blood. Sequencing took place on an Illumina HiSeq 2000. The TCR beta cDNA libraries were made using 5'RACE template switching, a step that added both a universal primer site and unique molecular identifiers. Synthesis of cDNA was primed from the TCR beta constant segment and was followed by two consecutive PCR amplification steps. For the original study's pipeline: Reads were demultiplexed and grouped by UMI with MIGEC, and clonotypes were assembled and quantified with MiTCR. To remove erroneous sequences, TCR cDNA sequences were retained only when supported by two or more reads. The tcR package was used for downstream repertoire analysis, with clonotypes matched between fractions based on CDR3 nucleotide sequence plus V segment. Antigen specificity was annotated against VDJdb with VDJmatch, allowing one amino acid substitution in CDR3. TCRdb reprocessed the reads, so every CDR3 protein sequence counts as one entry and DNA is not shown. TCRdb, not the authors, supplied the V and J calls. The sample has some 460,000 distinct CDR3 sequences on record. The leading ten clones occupy 1.4% of the sample.

The clonotype was recovered from a woman aged 45-59 years in good health. Donor details come from another sample of the same person, matched by shared clones. Sequencing input: blood T cells: a sorted CD56 or NKG2C T cell subset, CD4+ or CD8+ T cells, or bulk PBMC T cells (not recorded which). The sequence is built from TRBV25-1 and TRBJ2-1. CDR3 loop: CASSEMGTPNNEQFF.